This T cell receptor (beta chain) came from a study of blood T cell repertoires in COVID-19 (dated by TCRdb to the early 2020s). Regarding the complete study: Samples from collaborators originated in the United States, Italy and Spain and spanned both the acute and convalescent phases of COVID-19. A freely available public database, intended as a resource for researchers studying the immune response to SARS-CoV-2, is where the repertoires were released. A de-identified subject ID, COVID-19 status, age in years and sex were almost always included in the sample metadata. Subjects who had been exposed to COVID-19, were actively infected with it, or had recovered from it provided the deeply sampled blood TCRbeta repertoires that made up the dataset. Where HLA class I and class II types were available, the types were taken from metadata supplied by the sample provider, not from assay-based typing. The prospective study material was composed of cDNA or gDNA derived from T cells, B-cell-depleted T cells, or PBMCs. The samples were drawn from two sources: the first 160 participants of the ongoing ImmuneRACE study, and 950 to 1,500 subjects contributed by 6 global collaborators. Broad study findings and their caveats: Clinical and demographic metadata were provided uncurated, with the amount varying by source and participant.

A word on this clone: The specificity of this receptor is unknown. Base qualities are missing; no much larger clone stands one base away.

The CDR1 and CDR2 encoded by the germline V gene are SGHTA and FQGNSA. From cysteine to phenylalanine, the CDR3 is 14 amino acids long. Only CDR3 DNA remains: 42 bases, in frame from the first base. The immunoSEQ Assay, a bias-controlled multiplex PCR, was used to amplify TCRbeta CDR3 regions from genomic DNA. The source study handled its data this way. The number of nucleated cells in each sample was estimated by amplification of reference gene primers within the assay. To quantify the absolute abundance of each unique TCRbeta CDR3 rearrangement, sequence reads were collapsed and filtered. For each sample, productive Simpson clonality was calculated as the square root of Simpson's diversity index over productive rearrangements. The source is immuneACCESS, and TCRdb retained only in-frame sequences with V and J called. Part of the clones is not carried over; for the studies checked, unresolved V genes explain less than half of this, and the remainder is unexplained. That table gives V, J and clone size, and the DNA gave D and trimming. The sample contains around 200,000 clones, under 90% of them found a single time. About 2.7% of the sample belongs to the ten largest clones.

The collaborating institutions used their own protocols to collect whole blood in K2EDTA tubes. Collaborator samples were shipped for TCRbeta analysis as frozen whole blood, isolated PBMCs, or DNA extracted from either sample type. The origin of this receptor is a woman aged 40 to 50 with active or convalescent COVID-19. The material sequenced was peripheral blood. The rearranged segments are TRBV7-2 and TRBJ1-3; no D gene can be assigned with confidence. CDR3 sequence: CANLLGSSGNTIYF. In nucleotide form, the sequence is TGTGCAAACCTTTTGGGCAGCTCTGGAAACACCATATATTTT.